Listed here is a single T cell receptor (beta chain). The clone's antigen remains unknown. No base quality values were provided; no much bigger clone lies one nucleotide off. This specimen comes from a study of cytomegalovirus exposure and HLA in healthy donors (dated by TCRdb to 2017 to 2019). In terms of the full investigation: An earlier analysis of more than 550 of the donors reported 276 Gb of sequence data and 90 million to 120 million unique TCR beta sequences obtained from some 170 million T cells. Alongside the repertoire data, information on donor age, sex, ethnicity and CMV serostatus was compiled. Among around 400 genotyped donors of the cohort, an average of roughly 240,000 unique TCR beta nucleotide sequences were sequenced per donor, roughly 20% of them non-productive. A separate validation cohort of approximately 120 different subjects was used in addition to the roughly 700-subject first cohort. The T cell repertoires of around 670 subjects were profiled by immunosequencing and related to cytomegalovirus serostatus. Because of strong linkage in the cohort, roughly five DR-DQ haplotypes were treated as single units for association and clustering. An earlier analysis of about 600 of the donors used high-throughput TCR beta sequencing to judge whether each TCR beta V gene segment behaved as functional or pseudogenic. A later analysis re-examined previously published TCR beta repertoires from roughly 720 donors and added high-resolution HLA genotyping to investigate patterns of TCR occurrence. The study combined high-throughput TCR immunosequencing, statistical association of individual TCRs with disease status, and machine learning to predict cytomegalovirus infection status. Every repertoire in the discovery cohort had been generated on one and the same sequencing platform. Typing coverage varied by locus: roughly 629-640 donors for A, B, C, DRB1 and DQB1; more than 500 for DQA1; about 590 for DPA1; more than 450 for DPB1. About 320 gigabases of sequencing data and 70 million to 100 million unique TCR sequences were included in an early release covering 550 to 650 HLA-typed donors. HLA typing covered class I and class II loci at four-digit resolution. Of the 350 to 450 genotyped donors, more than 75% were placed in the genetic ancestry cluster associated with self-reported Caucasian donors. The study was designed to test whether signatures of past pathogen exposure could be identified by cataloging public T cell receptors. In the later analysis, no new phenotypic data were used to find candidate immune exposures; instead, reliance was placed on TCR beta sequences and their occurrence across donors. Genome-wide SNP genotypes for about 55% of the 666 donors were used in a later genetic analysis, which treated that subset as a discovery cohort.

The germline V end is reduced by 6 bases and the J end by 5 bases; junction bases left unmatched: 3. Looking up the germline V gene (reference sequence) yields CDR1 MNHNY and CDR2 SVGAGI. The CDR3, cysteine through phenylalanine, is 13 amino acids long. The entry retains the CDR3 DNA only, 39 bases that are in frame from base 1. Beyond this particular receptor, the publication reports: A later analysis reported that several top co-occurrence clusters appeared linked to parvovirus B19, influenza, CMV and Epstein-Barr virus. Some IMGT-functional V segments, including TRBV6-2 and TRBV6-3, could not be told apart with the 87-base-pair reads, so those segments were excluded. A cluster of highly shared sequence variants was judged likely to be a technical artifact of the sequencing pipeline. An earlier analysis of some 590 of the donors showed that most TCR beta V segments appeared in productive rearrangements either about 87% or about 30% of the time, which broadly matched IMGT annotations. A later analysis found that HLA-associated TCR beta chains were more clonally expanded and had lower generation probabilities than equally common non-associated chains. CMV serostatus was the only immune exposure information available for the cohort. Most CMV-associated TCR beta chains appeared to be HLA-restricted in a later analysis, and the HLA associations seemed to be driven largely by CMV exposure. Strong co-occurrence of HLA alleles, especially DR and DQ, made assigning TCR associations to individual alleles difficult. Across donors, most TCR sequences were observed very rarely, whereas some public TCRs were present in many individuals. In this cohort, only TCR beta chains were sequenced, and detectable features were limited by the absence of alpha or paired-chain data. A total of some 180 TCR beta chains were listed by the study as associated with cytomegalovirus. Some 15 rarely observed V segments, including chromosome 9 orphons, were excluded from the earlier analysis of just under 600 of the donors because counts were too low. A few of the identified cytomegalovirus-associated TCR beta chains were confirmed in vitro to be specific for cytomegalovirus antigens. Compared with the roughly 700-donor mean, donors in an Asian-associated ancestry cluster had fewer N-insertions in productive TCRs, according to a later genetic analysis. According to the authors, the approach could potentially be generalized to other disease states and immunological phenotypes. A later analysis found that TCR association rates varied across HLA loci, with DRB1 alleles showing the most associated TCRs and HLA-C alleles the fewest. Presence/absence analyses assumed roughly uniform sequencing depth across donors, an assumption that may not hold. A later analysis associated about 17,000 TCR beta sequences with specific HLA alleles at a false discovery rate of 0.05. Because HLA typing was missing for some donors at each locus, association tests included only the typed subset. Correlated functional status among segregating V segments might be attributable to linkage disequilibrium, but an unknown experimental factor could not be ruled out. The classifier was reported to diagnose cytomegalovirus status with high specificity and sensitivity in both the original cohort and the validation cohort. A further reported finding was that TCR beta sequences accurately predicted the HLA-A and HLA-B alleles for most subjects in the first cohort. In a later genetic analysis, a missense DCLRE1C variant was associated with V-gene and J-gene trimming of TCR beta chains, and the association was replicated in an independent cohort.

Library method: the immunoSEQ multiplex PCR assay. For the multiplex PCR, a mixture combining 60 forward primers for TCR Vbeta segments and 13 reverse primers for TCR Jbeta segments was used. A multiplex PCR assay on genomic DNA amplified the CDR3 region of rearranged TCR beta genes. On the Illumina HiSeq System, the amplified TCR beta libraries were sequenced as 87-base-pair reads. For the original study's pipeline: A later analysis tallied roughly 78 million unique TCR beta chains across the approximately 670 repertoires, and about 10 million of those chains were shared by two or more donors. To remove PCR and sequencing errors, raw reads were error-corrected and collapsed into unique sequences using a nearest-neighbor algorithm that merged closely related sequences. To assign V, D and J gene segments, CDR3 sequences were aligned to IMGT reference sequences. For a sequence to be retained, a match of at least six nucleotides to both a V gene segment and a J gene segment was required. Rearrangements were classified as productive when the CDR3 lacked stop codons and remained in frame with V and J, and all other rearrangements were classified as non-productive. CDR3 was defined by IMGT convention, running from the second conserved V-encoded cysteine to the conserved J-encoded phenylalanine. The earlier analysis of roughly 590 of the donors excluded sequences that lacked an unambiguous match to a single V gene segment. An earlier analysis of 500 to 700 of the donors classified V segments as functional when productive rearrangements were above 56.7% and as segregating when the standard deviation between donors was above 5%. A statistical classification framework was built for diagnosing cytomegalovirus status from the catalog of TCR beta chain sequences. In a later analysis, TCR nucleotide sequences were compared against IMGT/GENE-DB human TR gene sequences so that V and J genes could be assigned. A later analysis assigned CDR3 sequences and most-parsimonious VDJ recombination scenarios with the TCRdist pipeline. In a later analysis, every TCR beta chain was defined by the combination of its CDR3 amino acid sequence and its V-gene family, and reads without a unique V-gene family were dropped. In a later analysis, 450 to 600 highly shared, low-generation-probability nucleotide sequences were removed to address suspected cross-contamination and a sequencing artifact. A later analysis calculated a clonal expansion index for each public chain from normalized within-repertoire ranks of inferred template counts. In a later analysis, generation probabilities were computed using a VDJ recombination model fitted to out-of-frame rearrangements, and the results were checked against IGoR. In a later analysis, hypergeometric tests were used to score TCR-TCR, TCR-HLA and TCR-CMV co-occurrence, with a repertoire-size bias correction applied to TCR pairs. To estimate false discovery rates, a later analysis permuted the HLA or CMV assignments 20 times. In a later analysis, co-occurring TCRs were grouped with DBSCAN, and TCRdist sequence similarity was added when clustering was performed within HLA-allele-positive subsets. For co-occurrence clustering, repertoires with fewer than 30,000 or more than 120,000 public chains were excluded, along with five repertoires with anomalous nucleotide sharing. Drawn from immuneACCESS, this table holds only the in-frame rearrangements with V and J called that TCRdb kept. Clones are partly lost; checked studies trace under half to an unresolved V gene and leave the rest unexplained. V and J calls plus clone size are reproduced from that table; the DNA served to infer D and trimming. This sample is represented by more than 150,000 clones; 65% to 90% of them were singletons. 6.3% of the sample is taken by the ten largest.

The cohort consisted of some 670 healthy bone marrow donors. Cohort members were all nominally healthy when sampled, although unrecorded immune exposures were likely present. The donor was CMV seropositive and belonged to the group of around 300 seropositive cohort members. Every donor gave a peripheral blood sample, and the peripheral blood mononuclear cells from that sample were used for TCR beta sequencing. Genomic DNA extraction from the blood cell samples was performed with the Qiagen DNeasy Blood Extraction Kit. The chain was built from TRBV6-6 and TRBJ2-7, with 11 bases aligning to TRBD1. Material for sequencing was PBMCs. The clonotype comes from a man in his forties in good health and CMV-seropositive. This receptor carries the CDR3 CASRGQGANEQYF. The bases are TGTGCCAGCAGAGGACAGGGGGCCAACGAGCAGTACTTC.